This T cell receptor (beta chain) emerged from a study of blood T cell repertoires in COVID-19. Turning to the study itself: From T cells, B-cell-depleted T cells, or PBMCs came the material, which was cDNA or gDNA.

Germline CDR1 is SGHTS and CDR2 is YDEGEE. The CDR3 length is 14 residues. The trim removed 5 bases at V and 4 bases at J, leaving 6 bases unmatched. Clones were read by immunoSEQ multiplex PCR, and TCRdb kept only the in-frame ones, dropping some. In the table there are over 55,000 clones, 70% to 90% of which are singletons. This chain links TRBV5-8 with TRBJ1-3, with TRBD1 identical over 7 bases. The sequencing sample was made of peripheral blood. The source is a woman aged 80 or over with acute or convalescent COVID-19. CDR3 in DNA: TGTGCCAGCAGACGGACAGGAGCGGGAAACACCATATATTTT. Translation gives CASRRTGAGNTIYF.